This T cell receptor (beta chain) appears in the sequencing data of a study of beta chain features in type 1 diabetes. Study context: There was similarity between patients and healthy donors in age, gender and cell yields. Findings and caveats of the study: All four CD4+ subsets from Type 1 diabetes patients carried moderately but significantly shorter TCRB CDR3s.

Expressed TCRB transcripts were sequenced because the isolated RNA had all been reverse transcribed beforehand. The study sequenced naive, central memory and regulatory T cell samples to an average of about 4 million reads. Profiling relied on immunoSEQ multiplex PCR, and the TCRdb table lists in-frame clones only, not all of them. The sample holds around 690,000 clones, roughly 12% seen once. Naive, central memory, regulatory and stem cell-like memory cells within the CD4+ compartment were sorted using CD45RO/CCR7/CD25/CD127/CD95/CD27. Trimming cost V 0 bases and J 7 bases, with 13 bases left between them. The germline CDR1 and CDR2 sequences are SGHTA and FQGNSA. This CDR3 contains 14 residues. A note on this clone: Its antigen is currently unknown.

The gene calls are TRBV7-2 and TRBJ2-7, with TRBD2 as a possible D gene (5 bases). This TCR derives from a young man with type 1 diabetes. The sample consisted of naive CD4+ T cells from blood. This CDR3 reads CASSLAEGEGEQYF. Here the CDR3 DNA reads TGTGCCAGCAGCTTAGCAGAGGGAGAAGGGGAGCAGTACTTC.